The 25 T cell receptor beta chains listed next were all sequenced from one sample in a study of T cells expressing NK-cell markers. One entry per CDR3 protein, without DNA, is what TCRdb gives after re-calling the 5' RACE reads. The sample table includes about 460,000 distinct CDR3 sequences. The material sequenced was blood T cells: a sorted CD56 or NKG2C T cell subset, CD4+ or CD8+ T cells, or bulk PBMC T cells (not recorded which). The receptors originated from a woman aged 45 to 65 in good health.

J is TRBJ1-2 and V is TRBV12-3 or TRBV12-4; TCRdb's D call of TRBD1 is untestable without DNA. The CDR3 sequence is 13 residues long. The CDR3 here is CASSLGGARGYTF.

The chain links TRBV20-1 to TRBJ2-1; TCRdb picks TRBD2, but there is no DNA to check that call. CDR1 and CDR2 from the germline V gene are DFQATT and SNEGSKA (reference sequence). CDR3 length: 15 amino acids. CDR3 in amino acids: CSVYFERAGRGEQFF.

The rearrangement joins TRBV6-1 to TRBJ1-2; without DNA, the TCRdb call of TRBD1 cannot be checked. Germline CDR1 reads MNHNS; CDR2 reads SASEGT. This CDR3 spans 12 amino acids. CDR3 protein: CASSRQNYGYTF.

This chain connects TRBV10-3 to TRBJ2-5. CDR1 and CDR2 from the germline V gene are ENHRY and SYGVKD. This CDR3 region has 14 residues. CDR3 residues: CAISEQPNLETQYF.

The V gene is TRBV10-3, the J gene TRBJ2-1; the D call of TRBD1 rests on TCRdb alone, since no DNA is present to check it. Germline V CDR1 and CDR2: ENHRY, SYGVKD. The CDR3 runs 17 residues. The CDR3 sequence is CAISDPVQEGAYNEQFF.

The CDR3 is CASSLAPSGAGETQYF. V gene TRBV5-1 combines with J gene TRBJ2-5; the D gene TCRdb calls, TRBD2, cannot be checked with no DNA. This CDR3 spans 16 amino acids. The V gene's germline CDR1 is SGHRS and CDR2 YFSETQ.

The chain links TRBV5-1 to TRBJ2-1; TCRdb designates TRBD1, a call that cannot be tested without DNA. The CDR3 spans 14 residues. Per the germline V gene, CDR1 is SGHRS and CDR2 is YFSETQ. CDR3 region: CASSLGSQGNEQFF.

The chain combines TRBV7-3 with TRBJ2-3; there is no DNA to check the TCRdb D call of TRBD1. Germline V gene sequence: CDR1 SGHTA, CDR2 FQGTGA. The CDR3 has 11 residues. CDR3 sequence: CASSLGTAQYF.

The chain recombines TRBV3-1 with TRBJ2-6; as DNA is missing, the TRBD1 call by TCRdb cannot be tested. Germline CDR1 LGHDT, CDR2 YNNKEL (reference sequence). This CDR3 is built from 15 residues. The CDR3: CASTSGGPGANVLTF.

The rearrangement links TRBV7-9 to TRBJ2-5; TCRdb's D call, TRBD2, is unchecked because there is no DNA. Looked up from germline, CDR1 is SEHNR and CDR2 is FQNEAQ (reference sequence). There are 15 residues in the CDR3. The CDR3 loop reads CASSQTRRRQETQYF.

The chain combines TRBV6-5 with TRBJ2-6. This CDR3 has 15 amino acids. Germline-derived CDR1 and CDR2 are MNHEY and SVGAGI. The CDR3 is CASSLPTPGANVLTF.

This chain connects TRBV13 to TRBJ1-1. In germline, CDR1 is PRHDT, CDR2 FYEKMQ (reference sequence). The CDR3 extends over 14 amino acids. This CDR3 reads CASSLSVSGAEAFF.

V and J are TRBV7-9 and TRBJ2-5; the TCRdb D gene call, TRBD2, has no DNA to confirm it. CDR3 size: 15 residues. Germline assignment: CDR1 SEHNR and CDR2 FQNEAQ (reference sequence). CDR3 protein: CASSSGGPPWETQYF. The full variable domain, rest sourced from reference TRBV7-9 and TRBJ2-5, is DTGVSQNPRHKITKRGQNVTFRCDPISEHNRLYWYRQTLGQGPEFLTYFQNEAQLEKSRLLSDRFSAERPKGSFSTLEIQRTEQGDSAMYLCASSSGGPPWETQYFGPGTRLLVL.

This chain links TRBV20-1 with TRBJ2-1. The germline V gene encodes CDR1 DFQATT and CDR2 SNEGSKA (reference sequence). This CDR3 contains 15 residues. The chain's CDR3 is CSARKMAGSHNEQFF.

The V gene is TRBV3-1, the J gene TRBJ1-4. CDR1 is LGHDT, CDR2 YNNKEL, per germline (reference sequence). This CDR3 comprises 14 residues. The CDR3 reads CASSQDPVGEKLFF.

This chain joins TRBV10-3 and TRBJ2-5. Germline loops: CDR1 ENHRY, CDR2 SYGVKD. The CDR3 spans 12 residues. The CDR3 protein is CAMGSFQETQYF.

CDR3 residues: CASSLTVRDYGYTF. The J gene is TRBJ1-2, the V gene TRBV7-9; TCRdb outputs TRBD1, but without DNA this stays unchecked. There are 14 residues in the CDR3. Looked up from germline, CDR1 is SEHNR and CDR2 is FQNEAQ (reference sequence).

V usage is TRBV5-1 and J usage is TRBJ2-2. In germline, CDR1 is SGHRS, CDR2 YFSETQ. This CDR3 spans 14 amino acids. The chain's CDR3 is CASSQQSGTGELFF.

The chain couples TRBV6-5 to TRBJ1-1; the D call from TCRdb, TRBD1, cannot be confirmed without DNA. The germline V gene has CDR1 MNHEY and CDR2 SVGAGI. The length of the CDR3 is 16 residues. CDR3 region: CATRGRQPGRRTEAFF.

This chain joins TRBV9 and TRBJ2-3; TCRdb outputs TRBD2, but without DNA this stays unchecked. This CDR3 contains 14 residues. Per germline, CDR1 SGDLS and CDR2 YYNGEE. This CDR3 reads CASMRTMTSGTQYF.

The rearrangement uses TRBV6-4 and TRBJ2-1; the TCRdb D gene call, TRBD2, has no DNA to confirm it. Germline values: CDR1 MRHNA, CDR2 SNTAGT. CDR3 length: 18 residues. The chain's CDR3 is CASSDWLTSPGSYNEQFF.

The chain carries TRBV7-6 and TRBJ1-1; TCRdb designates TRBD1, a call that cannot be tested without DNA. CDR1 SGHVS and CDR2 FNYEAQ come from the germline V gene. The CDR3 loop spans 13 amino acids. The CDR3 region is CASSRQENTEAFF. Full variable domain (outside the CDR3, taken from reference TRBV7-6 and TRBJ1-1): GAGVSQSPRYKVTKRGQDVALRCDPISGHVSLYWYRQALGQGPEFLTYFNYEAQQDKSGLPNDRFSAERPEGSISTLTIQRTEQRDSAMYRCASSRQENTEAFFGQGTRLTVV.

V and J are TRBV5-1 and TRBJ2-1; TCRdb picks TRBD2, but there is no DNA to check that call. The CDR3 is 15 residues long. Germline CDR1 reads SGHRS; CDR2 reads YFSETQ. The CDR3 region is CASSFPSGSYNEQFF.

This chain connects TRBV20-1 to TRBJ2-1; the D call from TCRdb, TRBD2, cannot be confirmed without DNA. This CDR3 has 16 residues. Germline V gives CDR1 DFQATT, CDR2 SNEGSKA (reference sequence). CDR3 loop: CSARVYSSGRANEQFF.

The J gene is TRBJ1-5, the V gene TRBV12-3 or TRBV12-4; TCRdb reports TRBD1, a call that lacks DNA to check it against. This CDR3 is 16 amino acids long. The CDR3 sequence is CASSHRGEVSNQPQHF.